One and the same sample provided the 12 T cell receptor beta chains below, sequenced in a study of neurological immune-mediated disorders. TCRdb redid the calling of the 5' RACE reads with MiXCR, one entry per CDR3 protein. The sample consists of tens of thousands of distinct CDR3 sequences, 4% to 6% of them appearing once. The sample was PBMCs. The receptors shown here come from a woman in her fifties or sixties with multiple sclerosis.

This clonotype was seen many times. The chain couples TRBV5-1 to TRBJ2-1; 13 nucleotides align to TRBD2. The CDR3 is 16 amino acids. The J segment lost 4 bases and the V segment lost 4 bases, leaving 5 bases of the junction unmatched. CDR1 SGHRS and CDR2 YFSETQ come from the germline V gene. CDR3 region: CASSPTSGGEYNEQFF. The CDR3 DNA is TGCGCCAGCAGCCCTACTAGCGGGGGGGAATACAATGAGCAGTTCTTC.

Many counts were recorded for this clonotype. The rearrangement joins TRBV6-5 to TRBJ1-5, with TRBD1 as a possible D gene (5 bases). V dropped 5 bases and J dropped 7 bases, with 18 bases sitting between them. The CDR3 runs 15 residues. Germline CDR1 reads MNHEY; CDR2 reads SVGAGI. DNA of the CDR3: TGTGCCAGCAGTCCCACGGGGGGGGAAGGGCAGCCCCAGCATTTT. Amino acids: CASSPTGGEGQPQHF.

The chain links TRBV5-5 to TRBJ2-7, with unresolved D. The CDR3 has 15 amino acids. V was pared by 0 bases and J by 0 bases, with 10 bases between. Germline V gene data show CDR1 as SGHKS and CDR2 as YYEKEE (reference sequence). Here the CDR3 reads CASSLGPPSSYEQYV. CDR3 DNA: TGTGCCAGCAGCTTGGGACCTCCGAGCTCCTACGAGCAGTACGTC.

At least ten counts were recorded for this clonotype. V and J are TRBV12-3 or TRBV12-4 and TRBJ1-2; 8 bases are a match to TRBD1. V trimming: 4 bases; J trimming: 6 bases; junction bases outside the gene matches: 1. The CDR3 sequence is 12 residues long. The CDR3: CASSWTGHGYTF. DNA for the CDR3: TGTGCCAGCAGTTGGACAGGGCATGGCTACACCTTC.

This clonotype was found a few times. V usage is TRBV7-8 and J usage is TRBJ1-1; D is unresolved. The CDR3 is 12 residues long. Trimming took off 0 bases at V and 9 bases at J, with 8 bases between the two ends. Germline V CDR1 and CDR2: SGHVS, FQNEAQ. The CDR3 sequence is CASSLALYQAFF. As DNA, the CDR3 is TGTGCCAGCAGCTTAGCCCTATATCAAGCTTTCTTT.

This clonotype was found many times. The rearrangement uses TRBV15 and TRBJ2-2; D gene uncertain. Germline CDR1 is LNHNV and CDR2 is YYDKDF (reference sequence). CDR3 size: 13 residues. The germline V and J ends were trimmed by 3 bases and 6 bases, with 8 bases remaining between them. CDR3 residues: CATSRRASGELFF. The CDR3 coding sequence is TGTGCCACCAGCAGGCGAGCTTCCGGGGAGCTGTTTTTT.

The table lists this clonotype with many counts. The DNA of the CDR3 is TGTGCCAGCAGCGGGCCCTCAGGAGGATATGGCTACACCTTC. Protein sequence: CASSGPSGGYGYTF. The J gene is TRBJ1-2, the V gene TRBV12-3 or TRBV12-4; no clear D gene. V was trimmed by 6 bases and J by 5 bases, leaving 16 bases between them. CDR3 size: 14 residues.

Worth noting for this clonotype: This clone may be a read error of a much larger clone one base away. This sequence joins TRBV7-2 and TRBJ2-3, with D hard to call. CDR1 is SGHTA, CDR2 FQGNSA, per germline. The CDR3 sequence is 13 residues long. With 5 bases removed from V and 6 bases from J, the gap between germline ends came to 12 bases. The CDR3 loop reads CASSQERLDTQYF. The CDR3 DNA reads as TGTGCCAGCAGCCAGGAAAGGTTGGATACGCAGTATTTT.

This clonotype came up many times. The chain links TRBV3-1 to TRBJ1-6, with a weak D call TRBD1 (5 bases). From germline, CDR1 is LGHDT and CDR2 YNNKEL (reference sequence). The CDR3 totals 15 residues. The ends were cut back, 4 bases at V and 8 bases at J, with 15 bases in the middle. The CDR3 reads CASSLGAAVDSPLHF. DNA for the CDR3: TGTGCCAGCAGCCTTGGGGCCGCCGTAGATTCACCCCTCCACTTT.

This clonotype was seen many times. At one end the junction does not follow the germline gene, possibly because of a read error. The CDR3 DNA is TGTGCCAGCAGCTTAGCGTTGACCCGCGTTATCTTC. Translated, it gives CASSLALTRVIF. The chain is built from TRBV7-8 and TRBJ2-1; D call uncertain. The CDR3 runs to 12 residues. CDR1 is SGHVS, CDR2 FQNEAQ, per germline.

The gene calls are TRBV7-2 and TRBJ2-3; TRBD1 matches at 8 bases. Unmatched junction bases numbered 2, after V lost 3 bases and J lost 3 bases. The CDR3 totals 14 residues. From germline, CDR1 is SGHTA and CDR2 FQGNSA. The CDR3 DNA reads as TGTGCCAGCAGCTTTCGACAGGGGACAGATACGCAGTATTTT. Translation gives CASSFRQGTDTQYF.

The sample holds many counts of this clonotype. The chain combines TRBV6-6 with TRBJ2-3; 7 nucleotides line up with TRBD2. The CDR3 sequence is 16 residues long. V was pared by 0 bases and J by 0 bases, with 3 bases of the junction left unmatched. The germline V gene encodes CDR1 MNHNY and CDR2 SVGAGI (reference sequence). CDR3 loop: CASSYSSGGSTDTQYF. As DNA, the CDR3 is TGTGCCAGCAGTTACTCTTCGGGGGGAAGCACAGATACGCAGTATTTT.